The clone carrying this T cell receptor beta chain was detected only once. One end of the junction varies from germline; a read error may be responsible. This specimen belongs to a study of CD8 T cells in Susac syndrome. Study details: Patients with Susac syndrome were therapy-naive, treated with corticosteroids, or treated with intravenous immunoglobulin alone when blood was collected.

The CDR3 runs 15 residues. Germline V gene lookup returns CDR1 SGHNT and CDR2 YYREEE (reference sequence). It was negative isolation that provided the CD8+ and CD4+ T cells, whereas TEMRA cells were enriched by FACS. Reverse transcription of about 0.45 to 1 ug RNA was performed with random hexamers. Across 54 Vbeta and 13 Jbeta, immunoSEQ multiplex PCR amplified TCR beta CDR3. TCRdb re-called the immunoSEQ multiplex PCR reads through MiXCR, storing one row per CDR3 protein. This sample has roughly 150,000 distinct CDR3 sequences; 95% occur once, and the top ten carry under 0.2%. The sequenced sample consisted of CD8+ T cells from PBMCs. This rearrangement joins TRBV5-4 to TRBJ2-7, with a weak D call TRBD2 (6 bases). This TCR came from a human donor with Susac syndrome. CDR3 sequence reads: CASSTPGVIAYEQHF. The CDR3 DNA is TGTGCCAGCAGCACTCCGGGAGTAATAGCTTACGAGCAGCACTTC. The whole variable domain, remainder taken from reference TRBV5-4 and TRBJ2-7, is ETGVTQSPTHLIKTRGQQVTLRCSSQSGHNTVSWYQQALGQGPQFIFQYYREEENGRGNFPPRFSGLQFPNYSSELNVNALELDDSALYLCASSTPGVIAYEQHFGPGTRLTVT.